This TCR beta chain was identified in a study listed by TCRdb under 2016. The germline V gene sets CDR1 to SGHRS and CDR2 to YFSETQ. The CDR3 contains 17 residues, cysteine and phenylalanine counted. The retained sequence is limited to the CDR3, 51 bases, with the frame set at the first base. V is cut back by 4 bases and J by 6 bases, with 18 bases in the junction unmatched. The library relied on RT-PCR. The run used an Illumina MiSeq. The raw public reads went through TCRdb reprocessing: fastp at Q25, MiXCR clone calling, in-frame beta chains kept. Each record represents a unique CDR3 protein, reported with the most common genes and DNA among its rows. The sample table holds 450 to 650 distinct CDR3 sequences, of which over 45% were seen once. Of the sample, around 49% falls within the top ten clones. This clonotype is regarded as medium-sized (0.01 to 0.1%). The clone's antigen remains unknown. No base quality information exists; no much larger clone differs at one position.

The chain uses TRBV5-1 and TRBJ1-2; TRBD1 matches 7 bases in the middle. The clonotype originates from a female donor with primary Sjogren's syndrome. The sequenced material came from memory CD4+ T cells from salivary gland. The CDR3 reads CASSPDPNLTGNNGYTF. The nucleotide sequence reads TGCGCCAGCAGCCCGGACCCAAATCTGACAGGGAACAATGGCTACACCTTC.